This T cell receptor beta chain is drawn from a study of blood T cell repertoires in COVID-19. In the original workflow: Estimated nucleated cell counts came from reference gene primer amplification. The assay was immunoSEQ multiplex PCR, and TCRdb's table has in-frame clones only and misses some. The V and J calls and clone size are taken from that table; D and trimming were inferred from the DNA. The sample holds a few hundred thousand clones, 91% seen once. The sample holds a few counts of this clone. Between the trimmed V and J ends, which lost 0 bases and 5 bases, there was a span of 14 bases. This CDR3 spans 15 amino acids. Germline lookup yields CDR1 ENHRY and CDR2 SYGVKD.

The rearrangement links TRBV10-3 to TRBJ2-7; maybe TRBD2 (5 bases). Material for sequencing was PBMCs or T cells enriched from blood (not recorded which). The origin of this receptor is a human donor in a cohort exposed to, infected with or recovered from COVID-19 (not recorded which). The donor label of this sample is uncertain. The CDR3 is CAISESVPGIDEQYF. The CDR3 coding sequence is TGTGCCATCAGTGAGTCGGTCCCGGGGATTGACGAGCAGTACTTC.